This T cell receptor (beta chain) was documented in a study of cytomegalovirus exposure and HLA in healthy donors. Study-wide findings and caveats: TCR beta sequences reportedly predicted the HLA-A and HLA-B alleles of most subjects accurately.

Primers: 60 Vbeta forward and 13 Jbeta reverse. Here immunoSEQ multiplex PCR was the method, and the copy in TCRdb shows in-frame clones only, minus some. The sample holds approximately 61,000 clones, approximately 58% seen once. This clone has only a few counts. Its antigen is unknown. The CDR3 has 14 residues. CDR1 and CDR2 from the germline V gene are LNHDA and SQIVND (reference sequence). Trimming at V came to 7 bases and at J to 4 bases, leaving 7 bases not matched to a gene. The TCR sequence derives from a woman between 50 and 59 years old in good health and CMV-seronegative. The sample was PBMCs. The chain links TRBV19 to TRBJ1-2; 9 positions match TRBD1. CDR3: CASMDRDRVYGYTF. The DNA for the CDR3 is TGTGCCAGTATGGACCGGGACAGGGTCTATGGCTACACCTTC.